The TCR beta chain under discussion was sequenced for a study of T cell responses to AZD1222 COVID-19 vaccine. Across the whole study: Pooling was applied to second doses at about 4 or about 12 weeks.

Clones were sequenced by immunoSEQ multiplex PCR, and TCRdb holds only the in-frame ones, with some missing. The sample lists roughly 120,000 clones, around nine tenths seen once, with approximately 2.8% in the top ten. V was clipped by 3 bases and J by 5 bases; unmatched bases: 8. The CDR3 covers 16 residues. Germline CDR1 and CDR2: KGHDR and SFDVKD. The sequence was obtained from an adult in good health. This sample comprised peripheral blood, obtained on day 0 of AZD1222 vaccination. The chain employs TRBV24-1 and TRBJ2-2; 7 nucleotides agree with TRBD2. CDR3 sequence reads: CATSDPVGGLTGELFF. For the CDR3, the DNA is TGTGCCACCAGTGATCCCGTCGGGGGGTTAACCGGGGAGCTGTTTTTT.